This TCR beta chain was retrieved from a study of prognosis after radiotherapy for stage I lung cancer. This clonotype appeared many times. Between the trimmed V and J ends, which lost 4 bases and 5 bases, there was a span of 8 bases. The germline V gene encodes CDR1 SQVTM and CDR2 ANQGSEA. This CDR3 spans 11 amino acids. It was by two-round multiplex PCR that TCR beta CDR3 was amplified from genomic DNA. The authors ran first-round PCR with primers specific to each TRBV and TRBJ gene. TCRdb itself ran the multiplex PCR reads through MiXCR, one entry per CDR3 protein. The sample carries about 34,000 distinct CDR3 sequences, around a third recorded once.

Source: PBMCs, taken before or after stereotactic body radiation therapy (not recorded which). This chain links TRBV29-1 with TRBJ1-1, with a tentative D call TRBD1 (5 bases). This clonotype was sampled from a donor older than 45 with non-small cell lung cancer. The CDR3 region is CSVGKGTEAFF. CDR3 bases: TGCAGCGTTGGAAAGGGGACTGAAGCTTTCTTT.